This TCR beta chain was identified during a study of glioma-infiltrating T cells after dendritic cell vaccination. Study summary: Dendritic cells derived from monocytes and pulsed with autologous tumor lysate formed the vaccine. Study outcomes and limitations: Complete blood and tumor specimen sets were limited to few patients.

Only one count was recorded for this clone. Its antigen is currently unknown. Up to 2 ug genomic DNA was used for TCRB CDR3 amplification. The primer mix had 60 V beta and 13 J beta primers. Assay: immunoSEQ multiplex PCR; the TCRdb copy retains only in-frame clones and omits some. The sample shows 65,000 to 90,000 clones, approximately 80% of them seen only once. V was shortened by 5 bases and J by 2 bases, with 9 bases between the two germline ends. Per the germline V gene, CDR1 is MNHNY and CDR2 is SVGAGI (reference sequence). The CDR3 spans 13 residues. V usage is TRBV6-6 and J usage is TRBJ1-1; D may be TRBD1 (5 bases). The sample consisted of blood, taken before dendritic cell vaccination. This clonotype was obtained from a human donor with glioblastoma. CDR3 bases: TGTGCCAGCAGTCGGGGGTCTAACACTGAAGCTTTCTTT. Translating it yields CASSRGSNTEAFF.